This T cell receptor (beta chain) was documented in a study of T cell repertoires in cytomegalovirus infection. Study-level background: Both a matching HLA type and CMV infection were indicated by public TCR beta signatures. Broader study findings: The ex vivo response showed dominance by HLA-C-restricted CMV-specific TCR beta clonotypes. Totalled public TCR beta family frequency picked out people who carried CMV plus the relevant HLA.

Germline assignment: CDR1 WSHSY and CDR2 SAAADI. The CDR3 length is 14 residues. Germline trimming cut 5 bases from V and 2 bases from J; bases unmatched to any gene: 4. MiXCR, applied by TCRdb to the reads, yields one record per CDR3 protein. This sample has approximately 700,000 distinct CDR3 sequences; approximately 34% occur once, and the top ten carry under 3%. A remark on this clonotype: Its antigen remains unidentified.

Sequenced: PBMCs. This chain uses TRBV10-2 with TRBJ2-3, with TRBD1 matching over 7 bases. The clonotype originates from a human donor in good health (CMV status not recorded). Some clones in this sample may be carry-over from other donors' samples. DNA for the CDR3: TGCGCCAGCAGTTACGACAGGGTCACAGATACGCAGTATTTT. Translated, it gives CASSYDRVTDTQYF.